This T cell receptor (beta chain) was captured by sequencing in a study of T cell changes during pregnancy in multiple sclerosis. Method: immunoSEQ multiplex PCR; TCRdb's copy keeps in-frame clones and lacks some. The table lists more than 9,000 clones, approximately 90% of them singletons. J gave up 3 bases and V 4 bases, and 9 bases lay outside the gene matches. The CDR3 has 16 residues. The germline V gene encodes CDR1 SGDLS and CDR2 YYNGEE. The source of this sequence is a female donor in good health, enrolled as a control in a pregnancy study. The rearrangement uses TRBV9 and TRBJ2-3; 9 nucleotides match TRBD2. This material consisted of CD8+ T cells from peripheral blood mononuclear cells, taken in the first trimester of pregnancy. The CDR3 DNA sequence: TGTGCCAGCAGCCCAGAAGGCGGGGGGGTTACAGATACGCAGTATTTT. It codes for CASSPEGGGVTDTQYF.